This is a list of T cell receptor beta chains from one sample in a study of beta chain features in type 1 diabetes. Profiled with immunoSEQ multiplex PCR; TCRdb holds only in-frame clones, not every one. The sample has under 450,000 clones; over 12% are singletons. Sequenced sample: naive CD4+ T cells from blood. The receptors derive from a woman aged 18-29 years in good health. CDR3s include the opening cysteine and the closing phenylalanine or tryptophan. The D gene is left open where the match is weak. Not all rows give a size; the values are once, few, many and, for expanded clones, a class.

v_call,j_call,d_call,clone_size,cdr3_nt,cdr3_aa
TRBV30,TRBJ2-7,.,.,TGTGCCTGGACCCATTGGGACACCCCCTACGAGCAGTACTTC,CAWTHWDTPYEQYF
TRBV28,TRBJ1-2,.,.,TGTGCCAGCAGTAAGGGGCCCTATGGCTACACCTTC,CASSKGPYGYTF
TRBV11-2,TRBJ2-2,TRBD2,few,TGTGCCAGCAGCTTAGAGTGGGCTAGCGGCGGGGAGCTGTTTTTT,CASSLEWASGGELFF
TRBV9,TRBJ1-2,TRBD1,.,TGTGCCAGCAGCGTATACCGACCGAAGGGACAGGGGGCGCGATGGAATGGCTACACCTTC,CASSVYRPKGQGARWNGYTF
TRBV30,TRBJ2-5,TRBD2,few,TGTGCCTGGAGTGTCGGCGGGAGTGGAGAGACCCAGTACTTC,CAWSVGGSGETQYF
TRBV19,TRBJ1-5,.,.,TGTGCCAGTAGTATAGATCAACTCCAGCGGAATCAGCCCCAGCATTTT,CASSIDQLQRNQPQHF
TRBV29-1,TRBJ1-1,.,few,TGCAGCGCAACAACAACGAACACTGAAGCTTTCTTT,CSATTTNTEAFF
TRBV5-4,TRBJ2-7,.,.,TGTGCCAGCAGCTCCGAAAAGACAGGTGCCTACGAGCAGTACTTC,CASSSEKTGAYEQYF
TRBV7-8,TRBJ1-2,.,.,TGTGCCAGCAGCTTAGCTACAGCCCCTAACTATGGCTACACCTTC,CASSLATAPNYGYTF
TRBV5-1,TRBJ2-7,TRBD2,few,TGCGCCAGCAGCCTCTCTAGCGGGAGCTCCTACGAGCAGTACTTC,CASSLSSGSSYEQYF
TRBV5-1,TRBJ2-3,.,.,TGCGCCAGCAGCTTATGGGGCGAGGATACGCAGTATTTT,CASSLWGEDTQYF
TRBV14,TRBJ2-1,TRBD2,few,TGTGCCAGCAGCCAAGACCCAGCGGGAGGTTATCGTGAGCAGTTCTTC,CASSQDPAGGYREQFF
TRBV5-4,TRBJ2-5,TRBD1,few,TGTGCCAGCAGCTCAGACAGGGGAGAGACCCAGTACTTC,CASSSDRGETQYF
TRBV27,TRBJ2-4,.,few,TGTGCCAGCAGTTTAGGGCACCAGGGAAACATTCAGTACTTC,CASSLGHQGNIQYF
TRBV29-1,TRBJ2-2,TRBD1,.,TGCAGCGGACACAGGGGGTCAAGTGGGTCCGGGGAGCTGTTTTTT,CSGHRGSSGSGELFF
TRBV10-3,TRBJ2-7,.,.,TGTGCCATCTGGTCCGAGAGCTCCTACGAGCAGTACTTC,CAIWSESSYEQYF
TRBV5-4,TRBJ2-1,.,.,TGTGCCAGCAGCTTGCATTCAGGGAACTACAATGAGCAGTTCTTC,CASSLHSGNYNEQFF
TRBV21-1,TRBJ1-5,.,.,TGTGCCAGCAGCGAACACAGGGGTAGCAATCAGCCCCAGCATTTT,CASSEHRGSNQPQHF
TRBV29-1,TRBJ1-2,.,.,TGCAGCGTTGAAGATCCCCAGGCTGGCTACACCTTC,CSVEDPQAGYTF
TRBV29-1,TRBJ2-3,.,few,TGCAGCGTTGATGCGGTCAGGGGAGGCACAGATACGCAGTATTTT,CSVDAVRGGTDTQYF
TRBV10-3,TRBJ2-7,TRBD2,.,TGTGCCATCAGTGCTACGACTAGCGGGATCCGCGAGCAGTACTTC,CAISATTSGIREQYF
TRBV5-1,TRBJ2-3,.,few,TGCGCCAGCAGCTTGGTTGCACAGACAGATACGCAGTATTTT,CASSLVAQTDTQYF
TRBV15,TRBJ2-7,.,.,TGTGCCACCAGCAGAGGGGGATCCGGGACTCCCTACGAGCAGTACTTC,CATSRGGSGTPYEQYF
TRBV9,TRBJ2-3,.,.,TGTGCCAGCAGCGCCTCTAGCACAGATACGCAGTATTTT,CASSASSTDTQYF
TRBV6-5,TRBJ1-1,TRBD1,.,TGTGCCAGCAGTTCTGGCGGACAGGCTTACACTGAAGCTTTCTTT,CASSSGGQAYTEAFF
TRBV30,TRBJ1-4,TRBD1,.,TGTGCCGGGGGCGGAGGGGGCGCTCATAATGAAAAACTGTTTTTT,CAGGGGGAHNEKLFF
TRBV6-1,TRBJ1-1,TRBD1,.,TGTGCCAGCAGTCAACTTACAGGGGGTACTGAAGCTTTCTTT,CASSQLTGGTEAFF
TRBV30,TRBJ2-3,TRBD2,few,TGTGCCTGGACCTCTAGCGGAACAGATACGCAGTATTTT,CAWTSSGTDTQYF
TRBV21-1,TRBJ2-6,.,.,TGTGCCAGCAGCAAAGTAGCTGGGGCCAACGTCCTGACTTTC,CASSKVAGANVLTF
TRBV2,TRBJ2-3,TRBD2,few,TGTGCCAGAGCGGGAGGGCCAGCGGATACGCAGTATTTT,CARAGGPADTQYF
TRBV29-1,TRBJ1-4,.,.,TGCAGCGTCGCGGGCGGGGCCTTTAATGAAAAACTGTTTTTT,CSVAGGAFNEKLFF
TRBV30,TRBJ2-3,.,.,TGTGCCTGGAGTCCCTCCCGGAGACTTCCTGATACGCAGTATTTT,CAWSPSRRLPDTQYF
TRBV5-1,TRBJ2-2,.,.,TGCGCCAGCAGCTCGGGGGAGTTAAACACCGGGGAGCTGTTTTTT,CASSSGELNTGELFF
TRBV6-5,TRBJ2-3,.,.,TGTGCCAGCAGTTACGGTACGGGGGGCTCTTCAGATACGCAGTATTTT,CASSYGTGGSSDTQYF
TRBV4-3,TRBJ2-6,.,few,TGCGCCAGCAGCCAAGTATATCAGTTCTCTGGGGCCAACGTCCTGACTTTC,CASSQVYQFSGANVLTF
TRBV10-3,TRBJ2-5,TRBD1,.,TGTGCCATCAGTGAGTCCCGTGGCAGGGGGCAGTCGGAGACCCAGTACTTC,CAISESRGRGQSETQYF
TRBV27,TRBJ1-5,TRBD1,.,TGTGCCAGCAGTCTAGGGGGACAGGGGTACCAGCCCCAGCATTTT,CASSLGGQGYQPQHF
TRBV2,TRBJ2-5,.,.,TGTGCCAGCAGACAGCTACAAGAGACCCAGTACTTC,CASRQLQETQYF
TRBV28,TRBJ2-7,TRBD2,.,TGTGCCAGCAGTCCTCCGACTAGCGGGAGGACTGGCGAGCAGTACTTC,CASSPPTSGRTGEQYF